This is a list of T cell receptor beta chains from one sample in a study of blood T cell repertoires in COVID-19. The repertoire was sequenced with immunoSEQ multiplex PCR; TCRdb's copy has only in-frame clones and lacks some. This table holds some 250,000 clones, approximately 77% found once. The specimen sequenced was peripheral blood. These receptors originate from a woman aged 18-29 years with acute or convalescent COVID-19. CDR3s include the opening cysteine and the closing phenylalanine or tryptophan. The order of the fields is D gene, J gene, clone size, V gene, CDR3 DNA, CDR3 protein. D genes are given only for firm matches. Not all rows give a size; the values are once, few, many and, for expanded clones, a class.

TRBD1,TRBJ1-6,.,TRBV6-1,TGTGCCAGCAGTGAAGCGTCAGGGGGAAATTCACCCCTCCACTTT,CASSEASGGNSPLHF
TRBD1,TRBJ1-2,.,TRBV11-2,TGTGCCAGCAGCTCCCTCGACAGGGAAACAACGTTCTATGGCTACACCTTC,CASSSLDRETTFYGYTF
TRBD2,TRBJ2-7,.,TRBV7-2,TGTGCCAGCAGCTTAGCTCGAGCGGGGCGAACCTACGAGCAGTACTTC,CASSLARAGRTYEQYF
TRBD1,TRBJ1-5,.,TRBV28,TGTGCCAGCAGTTTGTTGGGGACAGGCCATCAGCCCCAGCATTTT,CASSLLGTGHQPQHF
.,TRBJ2-5,.,TRBV3-1/TRBV3-2,TGTGCCAGCAGCCTAGATATCGGACAGATAGGGGAGACCCAGTACTTC,CASSLDIGQIGETQYF
.,TRBJ1-5,.,TRBV20-1,TGCAGTGCTAGTAGGCGGGGGGCAACCTCCAAAAGACAGCCCCAGCATTTT,CSASRRGATSKRQPQHF
.,TRBJ2-1,.,TRBV19,TGTGCCAGTAGTATGAGTGTGGGAGCCCCGGACAATGAGCAGTTCTTC,CASSMSVGAPDNEQFF
TRBD2,TRBJ2-1,.,TRBV2,TGTGCCAGCACGGGACTAACCGTCGAGCAGTTCTTC,CASTGLTVEQFF
TRBD1,TRBJ2-7,.,TRBV24-1,TGTGCCACCAGTGATTCGGGCAGGGGGCCCTACGAGCAGTACTTC,CATSDSGRGPYEQYF
.,TRBJ2-5,.,TRBV20-1,TGCAGTGCTAGCACCGGGACCCAGTACTTC,CSASTGTQYF
.,TRBJ2-5,.,TRBV5-5,TGTGCCAGCAGCTTGGGACTGATGACTAGCCAAGAGACCCAGTACTTC,CASSLGLMTSQETQYF
.,TRBJ1-2,.,TRBV11-2,TGTGCCAGCAGCTTAGGTGCAGGGGTGGGTGATGGCTACACCTTC,CASSLGAGVGDGYTF
TRBD1,TRBJ2-1,.,TRBV10-3,TGTGCCATCAGATCCGGGACAGAACGCAATGAGCAGTTCTTC,CAIRSGTERNEQFF
.,TRBJ2-7,.,TRBV27,TGTGCCAGCAGTTCCCCGACTAGTACAACCTACGAGCAGTACTTC,CASSSPTSTTYEQYF
TRBD1,TRBJ2-5,few,TRBV5-1,TGCGCCAGCAGCCCGGGACAGGTCTGGGAGACCCAGTACTTC,CASSPGQVWETQYF
TRBD2,TRBJ2-5,.,TRBV7-6,TGTGCCAGCAGCCGCGCCGGGACTAGCGGGGAGTTACCCCCGTTTCCAGAGACCCAGTACTTC,CASSRAGTSGELPPFPETQYF
TRBD1,TRBJ1-1,.,TRBV30,TGTGCCTGGAGTAAAAGGAGGACAGGCACTGAAGCTTTCTTT,CAWSKRRTGTEAFF
TRBD1,TRBJ1-2,.,TRBV19,TGTGCCAGTAGTACGATGACAGGGATATTTGGCTACACCTTC,CASSTMTGIFGYTF
TRBD1,TRBJ2-5,.,TRBV10-3,TGTGCCATCAGTGAGGACAGGGGGTGGCAAGAGACCCAGTACTTC,CAISEDRGWQETQYF
.,TRBJ2-3,once,TRBV6-5,TGTGCCAGCAGGTCTAGTGATACGCAGTATTTT,CASRSSDTQYF
.,TRBJ1-2,.,TRBV5-5,TGTGCCAGCAGCCCACCTGACAGTTCAGCTAACTATGGCTACACCTTC,CASSPPDSSANYGYTF
.,TRBJ2-5,.,TRBV6-1,TGTGCCAGCAATGCGAGGAGGGAGACCCAGTACTTC,CASNARRETQYF
.,TRBJ2-1,.,TRBV6-5,TGTGCCAGCCAAGCGGGTCTACTCTACAATGAGCAGTTCTTC,CASQAGLLYNEQFF
.,TRBJ2-3,.,TRBV2,TGTGCCAGCAGTGAATATGGTAGCGGCCCCCTCACAGATACGCAGTATTTT,CASSEYGSGPLTDTQYF
TRBD1,TRBJ2-3,.,TRBV15,TGTGCCACCAGGAGGGGGCCAGACAGCACAGATACGCAGTATTTT,CATRRGPDSTDTQYF
.,TRBJ2-7,.,TRBV28,TGTGCCAGCAGTTTCCCCAGGACAGATACTAACTACGAGCAGTACTTC,CASSFPRTDTNYEQYF
.,TRBJ1-1,.,TRBV11-2,TGTGCCAGCAGCCATTGGGCGGCCAGGGCAAGGTCTGAAGCTTTCTTT,CASSHWAARARSEAFF
.,TRBJ2-7,.,TRBV6-5,TGTGCCAGCAAAGGGGGACCCTTCGAGCAGTACTTC,CASKGGPFEQYF
.,TRBJ1-5,.,TRBV7-6,TGTGCCAGCAGCTCACAGGGACATAGCAATCAGCCCCAGCATTTT,CASSSQGHSNQPQHF